These 14 T cell receptor beta chains share one sample of origin, sequenced in a study of cytomegalovirus exposure and HLA in healthy donors. PCR involved 60 Vbeta and 13 Jbeta primers. This table comes from immunoSEQ multiplex PCR, and its TCRdb copy is limited to in-frame clones, with some not included. The repertoire has roughly 220,000 clones, approximately 80% of them found once; the top ten carry about 3%. The sequencing input was PBMCs. All receptors come from a man in his thirties or forties in good health and CMV-seronegative.

The chain uses TRBV4-1 and TRBJ2-7, with 7 bases that match TRBD1. The trim removed 4 bases at V and 2 bases at J, leaving 11 bases unmatched. This CDR3 has 16 amino acids. Per germline, CDR1 MGHRA and CDR2 YSYEKL. The CDR3 is CASSPQQGTSTYEQYF. CDR3 sequence (DNA): TGCGCCAGCAGCCCGCAACAGGGGACCTCGACCTACGAGCAGTACTTC.

This clone was counted a single time. The chain links TRBV5-1 to TRBJ2-5; 9 bases align to TRBD2. V shed 4 bases, J shed 3 bases, and the junction held 1 base outside the gene matches. CDR3 length: 13 residues. Germline-derived CDR1 and CDR2 are SGHRS and YFSETQ. The CDR3 sequence is CASSVAGEETQYF. In DNA form, the CDR3 reads TGCGCCAGCAGCGTAGCGGGGGAAGAGACCCAGTACTTC.

The J gene is TRBJ1-5, the V gene TRBV19, with a tentative D call TRBD1 (6 bases). This CDR3 spans 16 amino acids. V was trimmed by 5 bases and J by 1 base, leaving 15 bases between them. Germline V lookup: CDR1 LNHDA, CDR2 SQIVND (reference sequence). The CDR3: CASSQLGGGSNQPQHF. The CDR3 DNA is TGTGCCAGTAGTCAATTAGGGGGGGGGAGCAATCAGCCCCAGCATTTT.

The rearrangement joins TRBV15 to TRBJ1-5, with TRBD1 as a possible D gene (5 bases). V shed 2 bases and J shed 2 bases, with 7 bases lying between them. The CDR3 spans 14 residues. Germline CDR1 is LNHNV and CDR2 is YYDKDF (reference sequence). The CDR3 coding sequence is TGTGCCACCAGCAGACAGGGTGGCAATCAGCCCCAGCATTTT. Protein: CATSRQGGNQPQHF.

This clone came up once. The rearrangement uses TRBV5-1 and TRBJ2-2, with 8 bases identical to TRBD1. V lost 0 bases and J lost 5; bases outside the gene matches: 3. The CDR3 is made up of 15 amino acids. Germline CDR1 reads SGHRS; CDR2 reads YFSETQ. This CDR3 reads CASSLDRGRTGELFF. DNA for the CDR3: TGCGCCAGCAGCTTGGACAGGGGGAGAACCGGGGAGCTGTTTTTT.

The J gene is TRBJ2-7, the V gene TRBV2; D uncertain. V dropped 1 base and J dropped 3 bases, with 10 bases sitting between them. The CDR3 totals 14 residues. From germline, CDR1 is SNHLY and CDR2 FYNNEI. The CDR3 protein is CASSEEQLGYEQYF. The CDR3 DNA reads as TGTGCCAGCAGTGAAGAACAGTTGGGCTACGAGCAGTACTTC.

This clone appeared a few times. V usage is TRBV9 and J usage is TRBJ1-2; 7 bases fit TRBD1. V was clipped by 3 bases and J by 4 bases; unmatched bases: 6. This CDR3 contains 14 residues. Germline lookup yields CDR1 SGDLS and CDR2 YYNGEE. CDR3 sequence: CASSDEDRSYGYTF. The DNA of the CDR3 is TGTGCCAGCAGCGACGAGGACAGGTCCTATGGCTACACCTTC.

The sample holds one count of this clone. The rearrangement joins TRBV7-3 to TRBJ2-4; 9 bases fit TRBD1. There are 13 residues in the CDR3. Germline V CDR1 and CDR2: SGHTA, FQGTGA. V shed 5 bases and J 7 bases; nucleotides not matched to a gene: 3. CDR3 amino acids: CASSQTGGNIQYF. The CDR3 bases are TGTGCCAGCAGCCAGACAGGGGGGAACATTCAGTACTTC.

V gene TRBV28 combines with J gene TRBJ1-4; D might be TRBD1 (5 bases). V was clipped by 2 bases and J by 11 bases, with 12 bases between them. The CDR3 totals 13 residues. Germline V gene data show CDR1 as MDHEN and CDR2 as SYDVKM. The CDR3 sequence is CASSLIRRGKLFF. CDR3 bases: TGTGCCAGCAGTTTAATCCGCCGGGGGAAACTGTTTTTT. Full variable domain (rest looked up from reference TRBV28 and TRBJ1-4): DVKVTQSSRYLVKRTGEKVFLECVQDMDHENMFWYRQDPGLGLRLIYFSYDVKMKEKGDIPEGYSVSREKKERFSLILESASTNQTSMYLCASSLIRRGKLFFGSGTQLSVL.

This clone was picked up a small number of times. The rearrangement uses TRBV4-1 and TRBJ1-5, with TRBD1 identical over 7 bases. Germline loops: CDR1 MGHRA, CDR2 YSYEKL. The length of the CDR3 is 17 residues. V was pared by 3 bases and J by 6 bases, with 14 bases of the junction left unmatched. DNA for the CDR3: TGCGCCAGCAGCCATAAGTCCCGCACAGGGGCGAGTCAGCCCCAGCATTTT. Protein sequence: CASSHKSRTGASQPQHF.

The V and J genes are TRBV9 and TRBJ2-2; a weak D match, TRBD2 (6 bases). Trimming stripped 0 bases from V and 4 bases from J, with 13 bases between. The CDR3 consists of 16 residues. Germline V CDR1 and CDR2: SGDLS, YYNGEE. CDR3 in DNA: TGTGCCAGCAGCGTAGGTCGGGGGACCGTCACCGGGGAGCTGTTTTTT. Translating it yields CASSVGRGTVTGELFF.

V is TRBV5-1 and J is TRBJ1-4; the D gene is possibly TRBD1 (5 bases). The CDR3 is made up of 13 amino acids. Germline V lookup: CDR1 SGHRS, CDR2 YFSETQ. The germline V and J ends were trimmed by 4 bases and 6 bases, with 10 bases remaining between them. The CDR3 spells CASSHGGDEKLFF. CDR3 in DNA: TGCGCCAGCAGCCACGGGGGGGATGAAAAACTGTTTTTT.

The rearrangement uses TRBV7-3 and TRBJ2-3, with 8 nucleotides matching TRBD2. After removal of 3 bases from V and 2 bases from J, the junction contained 4 bases not matched to a gene. CDR3 size: 15 residues. Germline V gene lookup returns CDR1 SGHTA and CDR2 FQGTGA. The CDR3 bases are TGTGCCAGCAGCTTCGGGGGGGCGTACACAGATACGCAGTATTTT. It codes for CASSFGGAYTDTQYF.

The genes are TRBV13 and TRBJ2-7; TRBD1 is a possible D gene (5 bases). The CDR3 is made up of 16 amino acids. Germline lookup yields CDR1 PRHDT and CDR2 FYEKMQ (reference sequence). Trimming cost V 1 base and J 3 bases, with 16 bases left between them. CDR3 amino acids: CASSLDRATGHYEQYF. The CDR3 nucleotides read TGTGCCAGCAGCTTAGACCGGGCCACAGGTCACTACGAGCAGTACTTC.